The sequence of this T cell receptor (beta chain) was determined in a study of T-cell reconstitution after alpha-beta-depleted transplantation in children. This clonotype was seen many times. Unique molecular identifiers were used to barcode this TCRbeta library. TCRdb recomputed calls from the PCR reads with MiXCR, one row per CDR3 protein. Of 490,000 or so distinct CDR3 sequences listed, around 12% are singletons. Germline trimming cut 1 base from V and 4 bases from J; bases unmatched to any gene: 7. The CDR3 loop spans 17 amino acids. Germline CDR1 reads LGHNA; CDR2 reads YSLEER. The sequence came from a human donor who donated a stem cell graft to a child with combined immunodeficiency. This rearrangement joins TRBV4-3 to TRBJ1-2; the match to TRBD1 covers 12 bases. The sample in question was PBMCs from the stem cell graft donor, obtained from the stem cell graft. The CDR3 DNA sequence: TGCGCCAGCAGCCAAGGATTGGGACAGGGGGCTCTCTATGGCTACACCTTC. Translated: CASSQGLGQGALYGYTF.